This T cell receptor (beta chain) was observed in a study of T cell changes during pregnancy in multiple sclerosis. The method was immunoSEQ multiplex PCR; TCRdb's version includes in-frame clones alone and lacks a portion of them. This table holds tens of thousands of clones, about nine tenths found once. Sequenced material: peripheral blood, taken in the second trimester of pregnancy. The origin of this receptor is a female donor in good health, enrolled as a control in a pregnancy study.

CDR3 nucleotide sequence: TGTGCCATCAGTGAAATAGACAATGAGCAGTTCTTC. Translated, it gives CAISEIDNEQFF. The rearrangement uses TRBV10-3 and TRBJ2-1, with unresolved D. CDR3 length: 12 residues. Germline V gene lookup returns CDR1 ENHRY and CDR2 SYGVKD. V lost 3 bases to trimming and J lost 5 bases, with 5 bases between them.